What follows are 23 T cell receptor beta chains derived from one specimen sequenced in a study of blood T cell repertoires in COVID-19. Sequencing used immunoSEQ multiplex PCR; TCRdb keeps in-frame clones, though not all of them. This table holds about 250,000 clones, around 86% found once. The sequenced material came from PBMCs or T cells enriched from blood (not recorded which). The source is a man younger than 35 who had recovered from COVID-19.

The rearrangement joins TRBV27 to TRBJ2-1, with 8 bases lining up with TRBD1. This CDR3 contains 12 residues. Unmatched junction bases numbered 1, after V lost 5 bases and J lost 7 bases. Germline-derived CDR1 and CDR2 are MNHEY and SMNVEV (reference sequence). The CDR3: CASSRQGNEQFF. DNA for the CDR3: TGTGCCAGCAGTCGACAGGGGAATGAGCAGTTCTTC.

This sequence joins TRBV12-3 or TRBV12-4 and TRBJ2-3; D ambiguous. Trimming shortened V by 6 bases and J by 0 bases, and 7 bases separated the two germline ends. CDR3 length: 13 residues. The chain's CDR3 is CASRLTSTDTQYF. CDR3 in DNA: TGTGCCAGCAGACTAACTAGCACAGATACGCAGTATTTT.

The rearrangement links TRBV7-2 to TRBJ2-1; D not resolved. The CDR3 runs 14 residues. Germline V CDR1 and CDR2: SGHTA, FQGNSA. V lost 1 base, J lost 5 bases, and 9 bases lay in between. The CDR3 DNA reads as TGTGCCAGCAGCTTAGAGATCGCGCACAATGAGCAGTTCTTC. The encoded protein is CASSLEIAHNEQFF.

The chain employs TRBV10-3 and TRBJ1-3; 9 bases align to TRBD1. The CDR3 length is 16 residues. Germline assignment: CDR1 ENHRY and CDR2 SYGVKD. The V gene end was trimmed by 6 bases and the J gene end by 0 bases; junction bases not matched to a gene: 6. DNA of the CDR3: TGTGCCATCAGGCCCGGGACAGGGAGCTCTGGAAACACCATATATTTT. Its translation is CAIRPGTGSSGNTIYF.

This clone showed up just a few times. This chain links TRBV27 with TRBJ2-2; TRBD1 is a possible D gene (6 bases). V was pared by 3 bases and J by 0 bases, with 8 bases between. Germline CDR1 is MNHEY and CDR2 is SMNVEV (reference sequence). This CDR3 comprises 15 residues. CDR3 amino acids: CASSFKGANTGELFF. The DNA for the CDR3 is TGTGCCAGCAGTTTTAAGGGGGCGAACACCGGGGAGCTGTTTTTT.

The chain couples TRBV5-4 to TRBJ2-2; a weak D match, TRBD1 (5 bases). Germline CDR1 reads SGHNT; CDR2 reads YYREEE (reference sequence). Trimming took 1 base from V and 1 from J, leaving 8 bases between them. The CDR3 runs to 15 residues. The CDR3 DNA is TGTGCCAGCAGCTTGCAGGGCCTGAACACCGGGGAGCTGTTTTTT. Its protein is CASSLQGLNTGELFF.

The chain has TRBV24-1 and TRBJ2-3; 7 bases align to TRBD1. Germline trimming cut 9 bases from V and 6 bases from J; bases unmatched to any gene: 20. CDR1 and CDR2 from the germline V gene are KGHDR and SFDVKD. CDR3 length equals 17 residues. The CDR3 region has the DNA TGTGCCACCCAAATTTACGATTGGGACAGCCCAGTGGATACGCAGTATTTT. Amino acids: CATQIYDWDSPVDTQYF.

V and J are TRBV27 and TRBJ1-6; D might be TRBD1 (6 bases). Trimming left V 6 bases short and J 7 bases short, with 10 bases between. The CDR3 length is 13 residues. Germline V gives CDR1 MNHEY, CDR2 SMNVEV (reference sequence). The CDR3 sequence: CASSRTENSPLHF. DNA of the CDR3: TGTGCCAGCAGCCGGACAGAGAATTCACCCCTCCACTTT.

This clone showed up just a few times. The chain carries TRBV18 and TRBJ1-1; D might be TRBD1 (5 bases). The CDR3 contains 13 residues. Per germline, CDR1 KGHSH and CDR2 LQKENI. V was pared by 6 bases and J by 4 bases, with 12 bases between. The CDR3 DNA is TGTGCCAGCTCCCTTGGGGGGAGCACTGAAGCTTTCTTT. This gives the protein CASSLGGSTEAFF.

The gene calls are TRBV27 and TRBJ2-7; D is perhaps TRBD1 (5 bases). In germline, CDR1 is MNHEY, CDR2 SMNVEV (reference sequence). The CDR3 covers 14 residues. V was pared by 0 bases and J by 1 base, with 7 bases between. CDR3: CASSLSTASYEQYF. The CDR3 bases are TGTGCCAGCAGTTTATCGACAGCGTCCTACGAGCAGTACTTC.

This chain joins TRBV7-9 and TRBJ1-6, with 8 nucleotides matching TRBD1. V lost 2 bases and J lost 3; bases outside the gene matches: 6. CDR1 and CDR2 (germline): SEHNR, FQNEAQ (reference sequence). This CDR3 spans 17 amino acids. This CDR3 is CASSLTRQGIYNSPLHF. As DNA, the CDR3 is TGTGCCAGCAGCTTAACTCGACAGGGGATCTATAATTCACCCCTCCACTTT.

The genes are TRBV19 and TRBJ2-7; 8 nucleotides align to TRBD1. This CDR3 has 14 residues. Germline-derived CDR1 and CDR2 are LNHDA and SQIVND (reference sequence). The trim removed 3 bases at V and 2 bases at J, leaving 3 bases unmatched. CDR3 loop: CASSMGTGPYEQYF. The CDR3 nucleotides read TGTGCCAGTAGTATGGGGACAGGACCCTACGAGCAGTACTTC.

The chain employs TRBV5-6 and TRBJ2-7; D remains ambiguous. The CDR3 spans 16 residues. Germline assignment: CDR1 SGHDT and CDR2 YYEEEE. The ends were cut back, 4 bases at V and 2 bases at J, with 19 bases in the middle. CDR3 residues: CASSPSKLKFPYEQYF. In DNA form, the CDR3 reads TGTGCCAGCAGCCCCTCCAAGCTTAAGTTTCCCTACGAGCAGTACTTC.

The J gene is TRBJ2-7, the V gene TRBV5-1; possibly TRBD1 for D (6 bases). The CDR3 covers 14 residues. In germline, CDR1 is SGHRS, CDR2 YFSETQ. V was shortened by 2 bases and J by 3 bases, with 12 bases between the two germline ends. The chain's CDR3 is CASSFDRSYYEQYF. DNA for the CDR3: TGCGCCAGCAGCTTCGACAGGAGTTACTACGAGCAGTACTTC.

A word on this clone: This specimen includes other DNA sequences encoding the same CDR3. The rearrangement joins TRBV27 to TRBJ1-2; 7 bases match TRBD1. Germline loops: CDR1 MNHEY, CDR2 SMNVEV (reference sequence). J gave up 4 bases and V 5 bases, and 1 base lay outside the gene matches. This CDR3 contains 12 residues. The CDR3 DNA reads TGTGCCAGCAGTAACAGGGGCTATGGCTACACCTTC. It specifies CASSNRGYGYTF.

The chain combines TRBV6-5 with TRBJ2-3; maybe TRBD2 (5 bases). V gave up 2 bases and J gave up 2 bases, with 11 bases separating them. The CDR3 has 15 amino acids. From germline, CDR1 is MNHEY and CDR2 SVGAGI. CDR3 sequence (DNA): TGTGCCAGCAGTTACCTCCGCGGGTTCACAGATACGCAGTATTTT. It is translated as CASSYLRGFTDTQYF.

The gene calls are TRBV5-5 and TRBJ1-2; possibly TRBD1 for D (5 bases). The CDR3 loop spans 15 amino acids. V gave up 1 base and J gave up 2 bases, with 12 bases separating them. Per the germline V gene, CDR1 is SGHKS and CDR2 is YYEKEE (reference sequence). For the CDR3, the DNA is TGTGCCAGCAGCTTGTGGACAACTGCCAACTATGGCTACACCTTC. It yields the protein CASSLWTTANYGYTF. Based on the CDR3 plus reference TRBV5-5 and TRBJ1-2, the full variable domain is DAGVTQSPTHLIKTRGQQVTLRCSPISGHKSVSWYQQVLGQGPQFIFQYYEKEERGRGNFPDRFSARQFPNYSSELNVNALLLGDSALYLCASSLWTTANYGYTFGSGTRLTVV.

The rearrangement uses TRBV6-5 and TRBJ1-5; D gene uncertain. CDR1 and CDR2 (germline): MNHEY, SVGAGI. V lost 6 bases to trimming and J lost 0 bases, with 12 bases between them. The CDR3 is 15 amino acids. This CDR3 is CASSYHVDSNQPQHF. CDR3 in DNA: TGTGCCAGCAGCTATCACGTAGATAGCAATCAGCCCCAGCATTTT.

V and J are TRBV30 and TRBJ2-5, with 8 bases fitting TRBD2. CDR3 size: 14 residues. The V gene's germline CDR1 is GTSNPN and CDR2 SVGIG (reference sequence). Trimming took 6 bases from V and 4 from J; bases not matched to a gene: 10. In DNA, the CDR3 is TGTGCCTGTAACCCCTATAGCGGGACAGAGACCCAGTACTTC. Protein: CACNPYSGTETQYF.

This chain joins TRBV24-1 and TRBJ1-5; 7 nucleotides agree with TRBD1. After removal of 9 bases from V and 7 bases from J, the junction contained 8 bases not matched to a gene. The CDR3 has 13 residues. The germline gives CDR1 KGHDR, CDR2 SFDVKD. CDR3 sequence reads: CATGQVSGQPQHF. The CDR3 nucleotides are TGTGCCACCGGACAGGTATCAGGACAGCCCCAGCATTTT.

The chain carries TRBV12-5 and TRBJ1-2, with 9 positions matching TRBD1. The CDR3 is 16 amino acids. The germline gives CDR1 LGHNT, CDR2 FRNRAP. The trim removed 5 bases at V and 8 bases at J, leaving 15 bases unmatched. The CDR3 loop is CASGPSFDRGGVGYTF. CDR3 sequence (DNA): TGTGCTAGTGGTCCCTCCTTCGACAGGGGGGGTGTCGGCTACACCTTC.

The genes are TRBV5-4 and TRBJ2-7; 7 bases are a match to TRBD2. V dropped 4 bases and J dropped 6; count of bases not matched to a gene: 7. The germline CDR1 and CDR2 sequences are SGHNT and YYREEE (reference sequence). This CDR3 spans 13 amino acids. CDR3 sequence reads: CASSQGGRGEQYF. CDR3 coding DNA: TGTGCCAGCAGCCAAGGCGGGAGAGGCGAGCAGTACTTC.

The V and J genes are TRBV5-1 and TRBJ2-3; 11 bases line up with TRBD2. Trimming took 2 bases from V and 8 from J; bases not matched to a gene: 7. The CDR3 runs to 15 residues. The V gene's germline CDR1 is SGHRS and CDR2 YFSETQ. The CDR3 reads CASSLQTGTSGTQYF. CDR3 bases: TGCGCCAGCAGCTTACAAACCGGGACTAGCGGTACGCAGTATTTT. Together with reference TRBV5-1 and TRBJ2-3, the CDR3 gives the full variable domain: KAGVTQTPRYLIKTRGQQVTLSCSPISGHRSVSWYQQTPGQGLQFLFEYFSETQRNKGNFPGRFSGRQFSNSRSEMNVSTLELGDSALYLCASSLQTGTSGTQYFGPGTRLTVL.